Following are 25 T cell receptor beta chains from one sample sequenced in a study of T-cell reconstitution after alpha-beta-depleted transplantation in children. Preparation of the TCRbeta library used unique molecular identifiers. TCRdb itself ran the PCR reads through MiXCR, one entry per CDR3 protein. Among hundreds of thousands of distinct CDR3 sequences, 10% to 15% were seen once, and the ten largest hold 0.79%. The sequencing used PBMCs, collected before TCRalphabeta/CD19-depleted stem cell transplant. The receptor source for this set is a girl aged 2-15 years with congenital amegakaryocytic thrombocytopenia, due to receive a stem cell transplant.

V and J are TRBV19 and TRBJ2-1, with D tentatively TRBD1 (7 bases). Germline loops: CDR1 LNHDA, CDR2 SQIVND (reference sequence). The CDR3 has 17 amino acids. The V and J ends lost 2 bases and 3 bases respectively, with 17 bases between them. In DNA form, the CDR3 reads TGTGCCAGTAGTATACCAGGGACAGCGGGTCTCTACAATGAGCAGTTCTTC. Protein product: CASSIPGTAGLYNEQFF. The entire variable domain, with the rest obtained from reference TRBV19 and TRBJ2-1, is as follows: DGGITQSPKYLFRKEGQNVTLSCEQNLNHDAMYWYRQDPGQGLRLIYYSQIVNDFQKGDIAEGYSVSREKKESFPLTVTSAQKNPTAFYLCASSIPGTAGLYNEQFFGPGTRLTVL.

This clonotype was seen a few times. The chain uses TRBV10-3 and TRBJ2-3, with D unresolved. CDR3 size: 14 residues. Looked up from germline, CDR1 is ENHRY and CDR2 is SYGVKD. V lost 2 bases and J lost 0, with 6 bases in between. CDR3 in DNA: TGTGCCATCAGTGAGAGGTCTAGCACAGATACGCAGTATTTT. Protein: CAISERSSTDTQYF.

As concerns this clonotype: Compared with germline, one end of the junction differs, possibly owing to a read error. This rearrangement joins TRBV27 to TRBJ2-7, with D perhaps matching TRBD1 (6 bases). This CDR3 region has 11 residues. Germline CDR1 and CDR2: MNHEY and SMNVEV (reference sequence). The CDR3: CASSLGGELYF. CDR3 nucleotides: TGTGCCAGCAGTTTAGGGGGCGAGCTGTACTTC.

This clonotype was recorded many times. The J gene is TRBJ1-5, the V gene TRBV20-1, with D perhaps TRBD1 (6 bases). Germline V gene lookup returns CDR1 DFQATT and CDR2 SNEGSKA (reference sequence). This CDR3 spans 13 amino acids. Trimming took 4 bases from V and 6 from J, leaving 13 bases between them. CDR3 loop: CSAKGDRFQPQHF. DNA for the CDR3: TGCAGTGCTAAGGGGGACCGGTTTCAGCCCCAGCATTTT.

This clonotype was counted many times. The DNA of the CDR3 is TGTGCCAGCAGCTTAGGCTCCGGGACAATTTCCTATAGCAATCAGCCCCAGCATTTT. This sequence encodes CASSLGSGTISYSNQPQHF. The chain employs TRBV11-1 and TRBJ1-5; weak D call: TRBD1 (6 bases). This CDR3 spans 19 amino acids. Trimming pared 1 base from V and 0 bases from J, leaving 19 bases between. Germline V CDR1 and CDR2: SGHAT, FQDESV (reference sequence).

This chain uses TRBV30 with TRBJ1-3; D unclear. CDR3 length: 12 amino acids. CDR1 is GTSNPN, CDR2 SVGIG, per germline (reference sequence). The V gene lost 4 bases and the J gene lost 2 bases, with 6 bases spanning the gap. CDR3 residues: CAWTEPGNTIYF. The CDR3 DNA is TGTGCCTGGACAGAACCTGGAAACACCATATATTTT. Variable domain in full (rest from reference TRBV30 and TRBJ1-3): SQTIHQWPATLVQPVGSPLSLECTVEGTSNPNLYWYRQAAGRGLQLLFYSVGIGQISSEVPQNLSASRPQDRQFILSSKKLLLSDSGFYLCAWTEPGNTIYFGEGSWLTVV.

The gene calls are TRBV11-2 and TRBJ1-5; the match to TRBD1 covers 7 bases. Per the germline V gene, CDR1 is SGHAT and CDR2 is FQNNGV. The CDR3 length is 15 residues. V gave up 0 bases and J gave up 4 bases; unmatched junction bases: 3. CDR3: CASSLEGGRNQPQHF. CDR3 in DNA: TGTGCCAGCAGCTTAGAAGGGGGCCGGAATCAGCCCCAGCATTTT.

The V call is TRBV20-1, the J call TRBJ2-1; 13 bases fit TRBD2. Germline-derived CDR1 and CDR2 are DFQATT and SNEGSKA (reference sequence). The length of the CDR3 is 19 residues. Trimming cost V 6 bases and J 4 bases; bases outside gene matches: 18. The CDR3: CSALSLLAGGPGAYNEQFF. CDR3 DNA sequence: TGCAGTGCCTTATCCCTACTAGCGGGAGGGCCCGGGGCTTACAATGAGCAGTTCTTC.

The chain employs TRBV28 and TRBJ2-3; 10 bases match TRBD2. V shed 2 bases, J shed 4 bases, and the junction held 12 bases outside the gene matches. This CDR3 is built from 18 residues. Germline V gene sequence: CDR1 MDHEN, CDR2 SYDVKM. CDR3 DNA sequence: TGTGCCAGCAGTTTAGCTAGCGGGAGTACATATCGTGCAGATACGCAGTATTTT. Its protein product is CASSLASGSTYRADTQYF.

This clonotype was seen a few times. The chain has TRBV14 and TRBJ2-5; D not resolved. This CDR3 has 12 amino acids. The V gene lost 2 bases and the J gene lost 2 bases, with 3 bases spanning the gap. The germline V gene encodes CDR1 SGHDN and CDR2 FVKESK. The DNA of the CDR3 is TGTGCCAGCAGCCAAATACAAGAGACCCAGTACTTC. Amino acid sequence: CASSQIQETQYF.

A few counts support this clonotype. The chain recombines TRBV5-1 with TRBJ1-1, with a tentative D call TRBD1 (6 bases). This CDR3 region has 13 residues. Between the trimmed V and J ends, which lost 4 bases and 7 bases, there was a span of 14 bases. CDR1 is SGHRS, CDR2 YFSETQ, per germline. The CDR3 reads CASSVDRKVEAFF. The DNA of the CDR3 is TGCGCCAGCAGCGTAGACAGGAAGGTTGAAGCTTTCTTT.

V and J are TRBV5-6 and TRBJ2-7; 7 nucleotides match TRBD1. The CDR3 has 15 residues. V trimming: 4 bases; J trimming: 3 bases; junction bases outside the gene matches: 10. The germline V gene has CDR1 SGHDT and CDR2 YYEEEE. CDR3 bases: TGTGCCAGCAGCCCGACGTCCCGGGACAGCTACGAGCAGTACTTC. Residues: CASSPTSRDSYEQYF.

This clonotype has a count of ten or more. V gene TRBV20-1 combines with J gene TRBJ2-6, with no clear D. The V end was cut by 1 base, the J end by 2 bases, with 6 bases between. The germline gives CDR1 DFQATT, CDR2 SNEGSKA (reference sequence). The CDR3 sequence is 14 residues long. The CDR3 loop reads CSARALPGANVLTF. CDR3 nucleotide sequence: TGCAGTGCTAGAGCACTTCCTGGGGCCAACGTCCTGACTTTC.

At least ten counts were recorded for this clonotype. This rearrangement joins TRBV12-3 or TRBV12-4 to TRBJ1-4; 9 bases agree with TRBD1. This CDR3 comprises 14 residues. V lost 3 bases, J lost 9 bases, and 5 bases stayed unmatched. The CDR3 nucleotides are TGTGCCAGCAGTTTCGGGACAGGGCCCCAAAAACTGTTTTTT. Translated, it gives CASSFGTGPQKLFF.

This clonotype was counted between two and nine times. As DNA, the CDR3 is TGCAGTGCTAGAGATCCGGGACTATCGCCAGATACGCAGTATTTT. As protein: CSARDPGLSPDTQYF. This rearrangement joins TRBV20-1 to TRBJ2-3; 7 nucleotides match TRBD2. The CDR3 spans 15 residues. Germline V CDR1 and CDR2: DFQATT, SNEGSKA (reference sequence). The trim removed 0 bases at V and 4 bases at J, leaving 7 bases unmatched.

The CDR3 DNA sequence: TGTGCCAGCAGCTCCCGTTCGGAGGGCCTGGAGACCCAGTACTTC. It yields the protein CASSSRSEGLETQYF. The rearrangement links TRBV9 to TRBJ2-5; D is possibly TRBD2 (6 bases). The CDR3 contains 15 residues. Germline CDR1 SGDLS, CDR2 YYNGEE. Trimming left V 4 bases short and J 5 bases short, with 18 bases between.

For this clonotype: One end of the junction is discordant with germline, which a read error may explain. This sequence joins TRBV12-3 or TRBV12-4 and TRBJ2-3; D unclear. The CDR3 runs 12 residues. CDR3 residues: CASRPLTHTQYF. In DNA, the CDR3 is TGTGCCAGCAGACCTCTCACACATACGCAGTATTTT.

V is TRBV7-6 and J is TRBJ2-2, with D possibly matching TRBD2 (6 bases). This CDR3 has 16 residues. The germline gives CDR1 SGHVS, CDR2 FNYEAQ. Trimming left V 5 bases short and J 3 bases short, with 16 bases between. CDR3 in amino acids: CASSQVAARYTGELFF. The CDR3 DNA follows: TGTGCCAGCAGCCAGGTAGCGGCAAGATACACCGGGGAGCTGTTTTTT.

This clonotype was recorded many times. Here the CDR3 DNA reads TGTGCCAGCAGTTTTCAGGGAGGGGCTTTCTTT. It encodes CASSFQGGAFF. The chain couples TRBV12-3 or TRBV12-4 to TRBJ1-1, with TRBD1 as a possible D gene (5 bases). The CDR3 consists of 11 residues. Trimming shortened V by 3 bases and J by 11 bases, and 10 bases separated the two germline ends.

The chain's CDR3 is CASRPDRFYEQYF. The CDR3, as DNA: TGCGCCAGCAGACCCGACCGTTTCTACGAGCAGTACTTC. The chain links TRBV5-1 to TRBJ2-7, with D unresolved. Per the germline V gene, CDR1 is SGHRS and CDR2 is YFSETQ. Trimming shortened V by 5 bases and J by 3 bases, and 12 bases separated the two germline ends. This CDR3 has 13 residues.

There are many counts of this clonotype. The V call is TRBV7-3, the J call TRBJ2-1; TRBD1 agrees at 10 bases. CDR1 is SGHTA, CDR2 FQGTGA, per germline. The ends lost 5 bases at V and 7 bases at J; junction bases unmatched: 5. The CDR3 runs 14 residues. CDR3 region: CASSPGTGVNEQFF. The CDR3 DNA is TGTGCCAGCAGCCCCGGGACAGGGGTGAATGAGCAGTTCTTC.

The chain recombines TRBV7-2 with TRBJ1-2; D is unresolved. Germline V gene lookup returns CDR1 SGHTA and CDR2 FQGNSA. V was shortened by 3 bases and J by 4 bases, with 9 bases between the two germline ends. The CDR3 length is 13 residues. The CDR3 DNA follows: TGTGCCAGCAGCTTTGAGTGGACCTATGGCTACACCTTC. Protein sequence: CASSFEWTYGYTF.

This clonotype was seen only a few times. The rearrangement uses TRBV2 and TRBJ2-3; D remains unclear. This CDR3 has 12 residues. V lost 6 bases to trimming and J lost 6 bases, with 10 bases between them. Germline V gives CDR1 SNHLY, CDR2 FYNNEI. Written as DNA, the CDR3 is TGTGCCAGCAGACTAATGAAGGATACGCAGTATTTT. Its protein product is CASRLMKDTQYF.

This clonotype was observed many times. The chain couples TRBV5-1 to TRBJ2-3; 7 bases match TRBD2. The CDR3 covers 14 residues. The J segment lost 4 bases and the V segment lost 0 bases, leaving 2 bases of the junction unmatched. Germline assignment: CDR1 SGHRS and CDR2 YFSETQ. The CDR3 here is CASSLVAGADTQYF. CDR3 in DNA: TGCGCCAGCAGCTTGGTGGCGGGAGCAGATACGCAGTATTTT.

The CDR3 DNA follows: TGCGCCAGCAGCCAGCATACTACTACAGTTAGTATGGGCAATCAGCCCCAGCATTTT. It encodes CASSQHTTTVSMGNQPQHF. V and J are TRBV4-1 and TRBJ1-5; D is ambiguous. CDR1 is MGHRA, CDR2 YSYEKL, per germline. Deletions cut 3 bases from V and 2 bases from J, with 23 bases between. The CDR3 spans 19 residues.